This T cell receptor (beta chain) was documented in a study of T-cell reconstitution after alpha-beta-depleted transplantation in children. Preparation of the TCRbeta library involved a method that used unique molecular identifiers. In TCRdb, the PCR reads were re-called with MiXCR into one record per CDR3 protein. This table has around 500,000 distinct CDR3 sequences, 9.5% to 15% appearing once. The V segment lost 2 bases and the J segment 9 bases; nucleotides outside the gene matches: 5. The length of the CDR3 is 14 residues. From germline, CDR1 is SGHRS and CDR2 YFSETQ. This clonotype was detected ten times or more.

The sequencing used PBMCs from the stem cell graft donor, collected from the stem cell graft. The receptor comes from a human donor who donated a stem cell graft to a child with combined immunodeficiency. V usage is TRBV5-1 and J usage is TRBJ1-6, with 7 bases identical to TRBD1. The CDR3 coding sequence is TGCGCCAGCAGCTTCCACAACAGGGGTTCACCCCTCCACTTT. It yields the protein CASSFHNRGSPLHF.